The TCR beta chain described here comes from a study of tumor-infiltrating lymphocytes in primary liver carcinoma. In this sample, this clonotype turned up a few times. Lacking the conserved final phenylalanine or tryptophan, this CDR3 likely reflects a read error. Without any cell sorting, roughly 17-31 mg of bulk tissue yielded co-extracted RNA and DNA. The authors made TCR beta cDNA from around 500 ng total RNA with a constant-region primer. Libraries of TCR beta came from three nested multiplex PCR rounds with slightly modified ARM-PCR. For approximately 9 cycles apiece, the opening two PCR rounds ran with TRBV1-TRBV30 forward primers and a C-beta reverse primer. TCRdb processed the multiplex PCR reads anew with MiXCR; each CDR3 protein has one entry. The table has tens of thousands of distinct CDR3 sequences, approximately 72% seen once; the top ten hold about two fifths. This CDR3 has 15 residues. Germline V lookup: CDR1 SGHAT, CDR2 FQNNGV. Trimming took 3 bases from V and 14 from J, leaving 22 bases between them.

The sample comprised liver tumor tissue from sampling region 1. This sample's subset: tumor region T1, superior pole. The clonotype was recovered from a middle-aged man with primary liver carcinoma and hepatitis B virus infection. This chain joins TRBV11-2 and TRBJ2-2; a weak D match, TRBD2 (6 bases). The CDR3 DNA follows: TGTGCCAGCAGCTTTGCGGGATCGAACACCGGGGGACTGTTTCTT. It encodes CASSFAGSNTGGLFL.